Below, 15 T cell receptor beta chains from the same sample are listed, as sequenced in a study of blood T cell repertoires in COVID-19. Clones were read by immunoSEQ multiplex PCR, and TCRdb kept only the in-frame ones, dropping some. The table has a few hundred thousand clones, roughly 84% seen once. Specimen: PBMCs or T cells enriched from blood (not recorded which). Receptor source: a middle-aged woman who had recovered from COVID-19.

Worth noting for this clone: The same CDR3 can be traced to other DNA sequences in this sample. The chain joins TRBV7-9 to TRBJ1-4; D is undetermined. The V end was cut by 1 base, the J end by 3 bases, with 9 bases between. The CDR3 runs 15 residues. The germline V gene has CDR1 SEHNR and CDR2 FQNEAQ (reference sequence). Here the CDR3 reads CASSLGAGSNEKLFF. The CDR3 coding sequence is TGTGCCAGCAGCTTAGGAGCGGGATCTAATGAAAAACTGTTTTTT.

The J gene is TRBJ1-5, the V gene TRBV2; D gene ambiguous. Per the germline V gene, CDR1 is SNHLY and CDR2 is FYNNEI. Trimming stripped 7 bases from V and 4 bases from J, with 11 bases between. The CDR3 is 13 amino acids. The CDR3 DNA reads as TGTGCCAGCACAGGACTTTATAATCAGCCCCAGCATTTT. Residues: CASTGLYNQPQHF.

The table lists this clone with a few counts. The chain employs TRBV7-2 and TRBJ2-7; D might be TRBD1 (6 bases). Germline CDR1 is SGHTA and CDR2 is FQGNSA. The V gene lost 1 base and the J gene lost 5 bases, with 15 bases spanning the gap. CDR3 length: 15 residues. CDR3 in amino acids: CASSLGTGSLDEQYV. The CDR3 nucleotides read TGTGCCAGCAGCTTAGGAACAGGGAGCCTCGACGAGCAGTACGTC.

This rearrangement joins TRBV2 to TRBJ2-5; D call uncertain. V shed 5 bases and J shed 1 base, with 11 bases lying between them. Per germline, CDR1 SNHLY and CDR2 FYNNEI. The CDR3 spans 14 residues. CDR3 coding DNA: TGTGCCAGCAGTATAGACTGGAGCCAAGAGACCCAGTACTTC. Protein product: CASSIDWSQETQYF. The full variable domain, rest sourced from reference TRBV2 and TRBJ2-5, is EPEVTQTPSHQVTQMGQEVILRCVPISNHLYFYWYRQILGQKVEFLVSFYNNEISEKSEIFDDQFSVERPDGSNFTLKIRSTKLEDSAMYFCASSIDWSQETQYFGPGTRLLVL.

The rearrangement joins TRBV24-1 to TRBJ2-3; TRBD2 aligns across 7 bases. The germline gives CDR1 KGHDR, CDR2 SFDVKD. Germline trimming cut 3 bases from V and 4 bases from J; bases unmatched to any gene: 6. The CDR3 has 15 amino acids. CDR3 amino acids: CATSDGGGGADTQYF. The CDR3 DNA reads TGTGCCACCAGTGATGGCGGGGGTGGCGCAGATACGCAGTATTTT.

The chain is built from TRBV19 and TRBJ1-1; 11 positions agree with TRBD1. V shed 4 bases, J shed 3 bases, and the junction held 7 bases outside the gene matches. The CDR3 consists of 16 residues. The germline V gene encodes CDR1 LNHDA and CDR2 SQIVND (reference sequence). The DNA for the CDR3 is TGTGCCAGTAGTACCTCGGACAGGGGGCTCGACACTGAAGCTTTCTTT. As protein: CASSTSDRGLDTEAFF.

The rearrangement uses TRBV30 and TRBJ2-3; 12 bases align to TRBD2. The CDR3 runs 14 residues. Germline V CDR1 and CDR2: GTSNPN, SVGIG (reference sequence). The junction had 2 bases not matched to a gene; V was cut back by 4 bases and J by 3 bases. The CDR3 loop is CAWTLAGGTDTQYF. For the CDR3, the DNA is TGTGCCTGGACCCTAGCGGGAGGGACAGATACGCAGTATTTT. Using reference TRBV30 and TRBJ2-3 for the parts outside the CDR3, the full variable domain is SQTIHQWPATLVQPVGSPLSLECTVEGTSNPNLYWYRQAAGRGLQLLFYSVGIGQISSEVPQNLSASRPQDRQFILSSKKLLLSDSGFYLCAWTLAGGTDTQYFGPGTRLTVL.

Regarding this clone: Relative to the germline gene, one junction end is altered; a read error may explain this. V is TRBV7-8 and J is TRBJ1-1, with D maybe TRBD1 (6 bases). CDR1 is SGHVS and CDR2 is FQNEAQ in the germline V gene. The CDR3 has 12 residues. Written as DNA, the CDR3 is TGTGCCAGCAGCCCAGGGGCCCTAACGCCCCATTTT. Protein product: CASSPGALTPHF. Full variable domain (rest looked up from reference TRBV7-8 and TRBJ1-1): GAGVSQSPRYKVAKRGQDVALRCDPISGHVSLFWYQQALGQGPEFLTYFQNEAQLDKSGLPSDRFFAERPEGSVSTLKIQRTQQEDSAVYLCASSPGALTPHFGQGTRLTVV.

The chain employs TRBV9 and TRBJ2-2, with 7 bases fitting TRBD2. The germline V gene has CDR1 SGDLS and CDR2 YYNGEE. With V trimmed by 1 base and J by 7 bases, 4 bases remained unmatched. CDR3 length: 14 residues. CDR3 coding DNA: TGTGCCAGCAGCGTAAGGCGGGAGCACGGGGAGCTGTTTTTT. It specifies CASSVRREHGELFF.

The rearrangement links TRBV3-1 (or the pseudogene TRBV3-2) to TRBJ1-1, with a tentative D call TRBD1 (5 bases). CDR1 is LGHDT and CDR2 is YNNKEL in the germline V gene (reference sequence). V lost 3 bases and J lost 3, with 14 bases in between. The CDR3 covers 15 residues. This CDR3 reads CASSQAPGGDTEAFF. CDR3 sequence (DNA): TGTGCCAGCAGCCAGGCCCCCGGGGGGGACACTGAAGCTTTCTTT.

The chain is built from TRBV2 and TRBJ1-6; TRBD1 aligns across 8 bases. The CDR3 runs 18 residues. J lost 0 bases, V lost 5 bases, and 9 bases had no gene match. CDR1 is SNHLY and CDR2 is FYNNEI in the germline V gene. The CDR3 DNA sequence: TGTGCCAGCAGTCCAATCGACAGGGGACCCTCCTATAATTCACCCCTCCACTTT. Amino acids: CASSPIDRGPSYNSPLHF.

This chain connects TRBV7-2 to TRBJ2-7; 11 positions agree with TRBD1. This CDR3 spans 16 amino acids. CDR1 and CDR2 (germline): SGHTA, FQGNSA. The junction had 10 bases not matched to a gene; V was cut back by 5 bases and J by 4 bases. The CDR3: CASSKVGGQGVYEQYF. CDR3 bases: TGTGCCAGCAGCAAGGTGGGGGGACAGGGGGTATACGAGCAGTACTTC.

The rearrangement joins TRBV28 to TRBJ2-6, with D possibly matching TRBD1 (7 bases). V was pared by 6 bases and J by 0 bases, with 15 bases between. The CDR3 has 17 amino acids. Germline CDR1 reads MDHEN; CDR2 reads SYDVKM. CDR3: CASRSGQGDSGANVLTF. CDR3 bases: TGTGCCAGCAGGAGCGGGCAGGGGGACTCTGGGGCCAACGTCCTGACTTTC.

The chain has TRBV2 and TRBJ2-2, with a weak D call TRBD2 (5 bases). The CDR3 sequence is 14 residues long. Germline-derived CDR1 and CDR2 are SNHLY and FYNNEI. V was pared by 7 bases and J by 4 bases, with 13 bases between. As DNA, the CDR3 is TGTGCCAGCAACGAGTTTCGGGGCACCGGGGAGCTGTTTTTT. Its translation is CASNEFRGTGELFF.

The chain carries TRBV14 and TRBJ2-1, with 9 bases lining up with TRBD2. From germline, CDR1 is SGHDN and CDR2 FVKESK. The CDR3 has 17 amino acids. V lost 0 bases and J lost 9; bases outside the gene matches: 12. CDR3 protein: CASSQEVPSGRWGEQFF. CDR3 DNA sequence: TGTGCCAGCAGCCAAGAAGTCCCCAGCGGGAGGTGGGGTGAGCAGTTCTTC. Using reference TRBV14 and TRBJ2-1 for the parts outside the CDR3, the full variable domain is EAGVTQFPSHSVIEKGQTVTLRCDPISGHDNLYWYRRVMGKEIKFLLHFVKESKQDESGMPNNRFLAERTGGTYSTLKVQPAELEDSGVYFCASSQEVPSGRWGEQFFGPGTRLTVL.